The clone carrying this T cell receptor (beta chain) was seen a few times. Its matching antigen is unknown. In germline, CDR1 is SGHRS, CDR2 YFSETQ. The CDR3 spans 16 residues. J was trimmed by 6 bases and V by 1 base; bases with no gene match: 10. The data were obtained in a study of response to subunit inactivated influenza vaccine. TCRdb analysed the RT-PCR reads with MiXCR anew, one entry per CDR3 protein. The sample lists around 470,000 distinct CDR3 sequences, more than 7% occurring once. Study results and caveats: Researchers suggested that each seasonal influenza vaccination recruits few new T cells.

The chain joins TRBV5-1 to TRBJ2-3; TRBD2 matches at 8 bases. This material consisted of PBMCs from blood, taken less than 30 months after vaccination. The TCR comes from a man between 50 and 75 years old who received an inactivated influenza vaccine. The CDR3 bases are TGCGCCAGCAGCTTGAGTGCTAGCGGGTATGTCGATACGCAGTATTTT. Its protein product is CASSLSASGYVDTQYF.